This TCR beta chain was found in a study of blood T cell repertoires in COVID-19. In the study overall: The samples span acute and convalescent COVID-19 from the United States, Italy and Spain. From T cells, B-cell-depleted T cells, or PBMCs came the material, which was cDNA or gDNA.

Method: immunoSEQ multiplex PCR; TCRdb's copy keeps in-frame clones and lacks some. This sample carries about 240,000 clones, roughly 87% of them seen once, and the ten largest clones take 7.2%. This receptor was taken from a man aged 60 to 75 who had recovered from COVID-19. The sample comprised peripheral blood.

For the CDR3, the DNA is TGTGCCAGCAGTGATAACGACCCCGGGTCTGAAAAACTGTTTTTT. Protein sequence: CASSDNDPGSEKLFF. The V call is TRBV6-1, the J call TRBJ1-4; D is unclear. CDR3 length: 15 residues. V lost 3 bases and J lost 7, with 15 bases in between. Germline CDR1 MNHNS, CDR2 SASEGT.